Listed below are T cell receptor beta chains from one sample, sequenced in a study of blood T cells in healthy people across ages. Using its own MiXCR run on the 5' RACE reads, TCRdb lists one record per CDR3 protein. The sample shows about 1.6 million distinct CDR3 sequences, about 35% of them seen only once. Specimen: blood. These receptors were collected from a woman aged 25 to 39 in good health. Each CDR3 is given with its conserved first and last residue. The D gene is left open where the match is weak. The size entry is marked missing in some rows and otherwise reads once, few, many or a size class.

>.|TRBV20-1|TRBJ2-3|TRBD1
CSASPTGGRGTDTQYF
TGCAGTGCTAGCCCGACAGGGGGTAGGGGCACAGATACGCAGTATTTT
>.|TRBV12-3/TRBV12-4|TRBJ1-1|.
CVSSSTVNTEAFF
TGTGTCAGCAGTTCGACAGTAAACACTGAAGCTTTCTTT
>few|TRBV12-3/TRBV12-4|TRBJ2-3|.
CASSPARSYLADTQYF
TGTGCCAGCAGCCCTGCTAGGTCGTATTTAGCAGATACGCAGTATTTT
>.|TRBV20-1|TRBJ2-3|.
CSARVITDTQYF
TGCAGTGCTAGAGTTATCACAGATACGCAGTATTTT
>.|TRBV6-5|TRBJ2-2|.
CASSYEHNTGELFF
TGTGCCAGCAGTTACGAGCATAACACCGGGGAGCTGTTTTTT
>.|TRBV12-3/TRBV12-4|TRBJ1-6|.
CASSLQGTGSPLHF
TGTGCCAGCAGTCTCCAGGGGACGGGTTCACCCCTCCACTTT
>many|TRBV7-2|TRBJ2-7|.
CASSLWTGSYEQYF
TGTGCCAGCAGCTTATGGACTGGGAGTTACGAGCAGTACTTC
>.|TRBV28|TRBJ2-1|TRBD2
CASSKRTSGRGYNEQFF
TGTGCCAGCAGTAAGAGGACTAGCGGGAGAGGGTACAATGAGCAGTTCTTC
>.|TRBV15|TRBJ2-1|.
CATSNLDSPGYNEQFF
TGTGCCACCAGCAACCTTGACTCACCCGGATACAATGAGCAGTTCTTC
>few|TRBV7-2|TRBJ2-7|.
CASSPPGLTWSDEQYF
TGTGCCAGCAGCCCCCCGGGGCTCACGTGGTCGGACGAGCAGTACTTC